The 6 T cell receptor beta chains given below trace back to one sample, sequenced in a study of T-cell reconstitution after alpha-beta-depleted transplantation in children (dated by TCRdb to the mid-2010s). Library generation was performed with PCR. Instrument used: Illumina HiSeq 2500. TCR library preparation used molecular barcoding, with unique molecular identifiers applied to normalize quantification of the TCRbeta repertoire. TCRdb cleaned the public reads at Q25 with fastp, built clones with MiXCR and kept in-frame beta chains. Every entry covers one CDR3 protein and lists the most common genes and DNA from its rows. For this sample the table gives approximately 390,000 distinct CDR3 sequences, of which about 11% were detected only once. The leading ten clones occupy 4.5% to 7% of the sample. The sequences come from PBMCs from the stem cell graft donor, collected from the stem cell graft. All receptors come from a human donor who donated a stem cell graft to a child with acute myeloid leukemia.

Concerning this clonotype: One base away lies a much larger clone, so this may be a sequencing read error. The chain joins TRBV29-1 to TRBJ2-5; D gene unclear. The germline gives CDR1 SQVTM, CDR2 ANQGSEA. This CDR3 has 13 residues. In nucleotides, the CDR3 is TGCAGCGTTGAATTGGCGGAGCAAGAGACCCGGTACTTC. Translation: CSVELAEQETRYF. The entire variable domain, with the rest obtained from reference TRBV29-1 and TRBJ2-5, is as follows: SAVISQKPSRDICQRGTSLTIQCQVDSQVTMMFWYRQQPGQSLTLIATANQGSEATYESGFVIDKFPISRPNLTFSTLTVSNMSPEDSSIYLCSVELAEQETRYFGPGTRLLVL.

This clonotype was counted a few times. This CDR3 reads CASSIGTGSNQPQHF. CDR3 nucleotide sequence: TGTGCCAGCAGTATCGGGACAGGGAGCAATCAGCCCCAGCATTTT. The rearrangement links TRBV12-3 or TRBV12-4 to TRBJ1-5, with 9 bases matching TRBD1. This CDR3 spans 15 amino acids. V lost 5 bases, J lost 1 base, and 3 bases stayed unmatched.

The CDR3 DNA follows: TGTGCCAGCAGTTGGAAACGGGACAGGGAAAAGGTCTATGGCTACACCTTC. The encoded protein is CASSWKRDREKVYGYTF. The gene calls are TRBV7-8 and TRBJ1-2, with 9 bases fitting TRBD1. The length of the CDR3 is 17 residues. Per the germline V gene, CDR1 is SGHVS and CDR2 is FQNEAQ. V lost 6 bases and J lost 4; bases outside the gene matches: 15.

This clonotype was observed a few times. The chain carries TRBV3-1 and TRBJ2-5; D possibly corresponds to TRBD1 (6 bases). In germline, CDR1 is LGHDT, CDR2 YNNKEL (reference sequence). V lost 2 bases, J lost 1 base, and 11 bases lay in between. This CDR3 is built from 15 residues. CDR3 amino acids: CASSQWVQGQETQYF. The CDR3 DNA reads TGTGCCAGCAGCCAATGGGTACAGGGCCAAGAGACCCAGTACTTC.

The chain couples TRBV12-3 or TRBV12-4 to TRBJ2-5; TRBD2 matches 7 bases. The CDR3 loop spans 11 amino acids. The V and J ends lost 6 bases and 9 bases, in that order; junction bases with no gene match: 4. This CDR3 is CASRHRGAQYF. CDR3 sequence (DNA): TGTGCCAGCAGACACCGGGGGGCCCAGTACTTC.

The chain couples TRBV27 to TRBJ2-3, with TRBD2 matching over 9 bases. The CDR3 has 16 residues. The junction had 10 bases not matched to a gene; V was cut back by 6 bases and J by 3 bases. Per the germline V gene, CDR1 is MNHEY and CDR2 is SMNVEV (reference sequence). The CDR3 loop is CASRRPPGLATDTQYF. The CDR3 nucleotides are TGTGCCAGCAGGAGGCCCCCGGGACTAGCAACAGATACGCAGTATTTT.